The 10 T cell receptor beta chains in this list originate from one sample, sequenced in a study of cytomegalovirus exposure and HLA in healthy donors. PCR involved 60 Vbeta and 13 Jbeta primers. Profiled with immunoSEQ multiplex PCR; TCRdb holds only in-frame clones, not every one. The sample gives 170,000 or so clones, about 80% of which show up once; about 7% is in the top ten. Sequencing was performed on PBMCs. Every receptor here comes from a man in his thirties or forties in good health and CMV-seropositive.

The chain has TRBV11-2 and TRBJ1-1; no definite D call. Trimming left V 1 base short and J 11 bases short, with 17 bases between. The germline V gene encodes CDR1 SGHAT and CDR2 FQNNGV. The CDR3 has 14 amino acids. CDR3 protein: CASSLVSQALEAFF. The CDR3 DNA reads as TGTGCCAGCAGCTTAGTGTCTCAGGCCCTTGAGGCTTTCTTT.

This sequence joins TRBV11-2 and TRBJ2-2; 7 bases agree with TRBD2. After removal of 0 bases from V and 6 bases from J, the junction contained 4 bases not matched to a gene. Germline assignment: CDR1 SGHAT and CDR2 FQNNGV. The CDR3 sequence is 15 residues long. The CDR3 region is CASSLERLASGELFF. CDR3 coding DNA: TGTGCCAGCAGCTTAGAGAGACTAGCTTCCGGGGAGCTGTTTTTT.

The chain combines TRBV11-3 with TRBJ1-3, with D possibly being TRBD1 (6 bases). V was shortened by 5 bases and J by 2 bases, with 13 bases between the two germline ends. The CDR3 covers 15 residues. The germline gives CDR1 SGHNT, CDR2 YENEEA. The CDR3: CASSNRVSTGNTIYF. DNA for the CDR3: TGTGCCAGCAGCAACAGGGTATCGACTGGAAACACCATATATTTT. The full variable domain, completed using reference TRBV11-3 and TRBJ1-3, is EAGVVQSPRYKIIEKKQPVAFWCNPISGHNTLYWYLQNLGQGPELLIRYENEEAVDDSQLPKDRFSAERLKGVDSTLKIQPAELGDSAVYLCASSNRVSTGNTIYFGEGSWLTVV.

In regard to this clone: Germline is not matched at one junction end, which may reflect a read error. This chain uses TRBV7-9 with TRBJ2-5; maybe TRBD2 (6 bases). The CDR3 extends over 15 amino acids. Germline V CDR1 and CDR2: SEHNR, FQNEAQ (reference sequence). This chain's CDR3 is CSSSLVAAGGETQYF. DNA of the CDR3: TGTTCCAGCAGCTTAGTAGCGGCAGGAGGAGAGACCCAGTACTTC.

The chain couples TRBV5-8 to TRBJ2-3; TRBD2 agrees at 12 bases. CDR1 is SGHTS and CDR2 is YDEGEE in the germline V gene. Unmatched junction bases numbered 5, after V lost 4 bases and J lost 2 bases. This CDR3 contains 16 residues. The CDR3 protein is CASSVGLAGNTDTQYF. DNA for the CDR3: TGTGCCAGCAGCGTCGGACTAGCGGGGAACACAGATACGCAGTATTTT.

The CDR3 loop is CATSGRGVVIYEQYF. The DNA for the CDR3 is TGTGCCACCAGCGGAAGAGGAGTGGTGATCTACGAGCAGTACTTC. This chain connects TRBV15 to TRBJ2-7; D not certain. CDR1 is LNHNV and CDR2 is YYDKDF in the germline V gene (reference sequence). Between the trimmed V and J ends, which lost 5 bases and 3 bases, there was a span of 17 bases. This CDR3 spans 15 amino acids.

This chain connects TRBV30 to TRBJ2-7; D is uncertain. Germline V CDR1 and CDR2: GTSNPN, SVGIG (reference sequence). The CDR3 has 16 residues. Trimming shortened V by 0 bases and J by 0 bases, and 15 bases separated the two germline ends. Written as DNA, the CDR3 is TGTGCCTGGAGTGTACATGGCAGGAAATACTCCTACGAGCAGTACTTC. Translated, it gives CAWSVHGRKYSYEQYF. Filled out from reference TRBV30 and TRBJ2-7, the complete variable domain reads SQTIHQWPATLVQPVGSPLSLECTVEGTSNPNLYWYRQAAGRGLQLLFYSVGIGQISSEVPQNLSASRPQDRQFILSSKKLLLSDSGFYLCAWSVHGRKYSYEQYFGPGTRLTVT.

The gene calls are TRBV18 and TRBJ2-1; 12 nucleotides align to TRBD2. This CDR3 has 19 residues. The V gene end was trimmed by 0 bases and the J gene end by 3 bases; junction bases not matched to a gene: 9. The germline CDR1 and CDR2 sequences are KGHSH and LQKENI. The CDR3 DNA is TGTGCCAGCTCACCACCTGCCCTAGCGGGGGGGCCCCACTACAATGAGCAGTTCTTC. Amino acids: CASSPPALAGGPHYNEQFF.

This chain links TRBV7-8 with TRBJ2-3; 9 bases map to TRBD2. Germline CDR1 SGHVS, CDR2 FQNEAQ. The CDR3 is made up of 18 amino acids. Unmatched junction bases numbered 14, after V lost 0 bases and J lost 7 bases. The CDR3 is CASSLALGLAGFSHTQYF. CDR3 nucleotide sequence: TGTGCCAGCAGCTTAGCGTTAGGGCTAGCGGGATTCTCACATACGCAGTATTTT. The full variable domain, rest sourced from reference TRBV7-8 and TRBJ2-3, is GAGVSQSPRYKVAKRGQDVALRCDPISGHVSLFWYQQALGQGPEFLTYFQNEAQLDKSGLPSDRFFAERPEGSVSTLKIQRTQQEDSAVYLCASSLALGLAGFSHTQYFGPGTRLTVL.

The CDR3 DNA sequence: TGTGCCAGCAGCTTGGCGACAGGGGGGGGGACTGAAGCTTTCTTT. Its protein is CASSLATGGGTEAFF. The V and J genes are TRBV5-6 and TRBJ1-1; 9 bases are a match to TRBD1. Germline V lookup: CDR1 SGHDT, CDR2 YYEEEE. The CDR3 has 15 amino acids. Trimming took 0 bases from V and 5 from J; bases not matched to a gene: 5. The variable domain in full, with the rest retrieved from reference TRBV5-6 and TRBJ1-1, is DAGVTQSPTHLIKTRGQQVTLRCSPKSGHDTVSWYQQALGQGPQFIFQYYEEEERQRGNFPDRFSGHQFPNYSSELNVNALLLGDSALYLCASSLATGGGTEAFFGQGTRLTVV.